This entry lists 22 T cell receptor beta chains sequenced from one sample in a study of shared clonotypes between healthy human individuals. TCRdb keeps only in-frame clones here, not all; method: immunoSEQ multiplex PCR. The sample records roughly 480,000 clones, about 80% being singletons. The sequencing input was PBMCs. The receptor source for this set is a middle-aged woman in good health. Some clones in this sample may be carry-over from other donors' samples.

The chain employs TRBV18 and TRBJ1-1; D might be TRBD1 (6 bases). Trimming removed 5 bases at V and 1 base at J, with 8 bases between. The CDR3 is 13 residues long. CDR1 and CDR2 from the germline V gene are KGHSH and LQKENI. This chain's CDR3 is CASSTDRNTEAFF. The CDR3, as DNA: TGTGCCAGCTCAACGGACAGGAACACTGAAGCTTTCTTT.

This clone was counted many times. V is TRBV9 and J is TRBJ1-5; D ambiguous. The CDR3 is made up of 12 amino acids. The germline V gene encodes CDR1 SGDLS and CDR2 YYNGEE. V shed 4 bases and J shed 11 bases, with 13 bases lying between them. In DNA form, the CDR3 reads TGTGCCAGCAGCCCCCCGGGTGGAGCCCAGCATTTT. Translated: CASSPPGGAQHF. The full variable domain, its missing parts supplied by reference TRBV9 and TRBJ1-5, is DSGVTQTPKHLITATGQRVTLRCSPRSGDLSVYWYQQSLDQGLQFLIQYYNGEERAKGNILERFSAQQFPDLHSELNLSSLELGDSALYFCASSPPGGAQHFGDGTRLSIL.

This clone occurred a few times. The chain couples TRBV14 to TRBJ2-7, with 13 bases lining up with TRBD2. With V trimmed by 4 bases and J by 1 base, 1 base remained unmatched. Germline assignment: CDR1 SGHDN and CDR2 FVKESK. The CDR3 spans 15 residues. For the CDR3, the DNA is TGTGCCAGCAGCCCGGGACTAGCGGGATCCTACGAGCAGTACTTC. Its translation is CASSPGLAGSYEQYF.

The rearrangement joins TRBV5-1 to TRBJ2-2; D is perhaps TRBD2 (6 bases). V shed 3 bases and J shed 4 bases, with 16 bases lying between them. This CDR3 has 16 amino acids. From germline, CDR1 is SGHRS and CDR2 YFSETQ. The CDR3 DNA follows: TGCGCCAGCAGCTCGCAGGAGGGCGAGGGCACCGGGGAGCTGTTTTTT. It translates to CASSSQEGEGTGELFF.

V gene TRBV7-6 combines with J gene TRBJ2-3, with 8 bases aligning to TRBD2. Germline V gives CDR1 SGHVS, CDR2 FNYEAQ. J was trimmed by 4 bases and V by 0 bases; bases with no gene match: 3. There are 15 residues in the CDR3. CDR3 protein: CASSLAGGLADTQYF. Written as DNA, the CDR3 is TGTGCCAGCAGCTTAGCGGGGGGACTAGCAGATACGCAGTATTTT.

The chain links TRBV30 to TRBJ2-5; unclear D gene. The ends were cut back, 1 base at V and 5 bases at J, with 5 bases in the middle. From germline, CDR1 is GTSNPN and CDR2 SVGIG (reference sequence). The CDR3 sequence is 11 residues long. As DNA, the CDR3 is TGTGCCTGGAGTGGTCCGGAGACCCAGTACTTC. This codes for CAWSGPETQYF.

Notes on this clone: At one of its ends the junction is not consistent with the germline gene, which may arise from a read error. Distinct nucleotide sequences in the sample also encode this CDR3. The chain has TRBV7-7 and TRBJ1-5; no reliable D call. The CDR3 has 16 residues. Germline V CDR1 and CDR2: SSHAT, FNYEAQ (reference sequence). The CDR3 DNA follows: TGTGCTAGCAGCCCAAGGACCTCAATGGATGCTCAGCCCCAGCATTTT. The encoded protein is CASSPRTSMDAQPQHF.

There are a few counts of this clone. CDR3 DNA: TGTGCCAGCAGCTTAAAATCCACCTACGAGCAGTACTTC. It specifies CASSLKSTYEQYF. The chain employs TRBV7-2 and TRBJ2-7, with D hard to call. The V end was cut by 2 bases, the J end by 2 bases, with 7 bases between. Germline V lookup: CDR1 SGHTA, CDR2 FQGNSA. The CDR3 consists of 13 residues.

This chain joins TRBV7-8 and TRBJ2-1, with a possible D match to TRBD1 (5 bases). This CDR3 is 15 amino acids long. Per germline, CDR1 SGHVS and CDR2 FQNEAQ. The V and J ends lost 1 base and 9 bases respectively, with 16 bases between them. CDR3 residues: CASSLDRNTWGEQFF. The CDR3 nucleotides are TGTGCCAGCAGCTTAGACAGGAATACTTGGGGTGAGCAGTTCTTC.

This chain uses TRBV7-2 with TRBJ2-5, with a weak D call TRBD2 (7 bases). The J call is doubtful: the DNA matches TRBJ2-7 better. CDR3 length equals 15 residues. From germline, CDR1 is SGHTA and CDR2 FQGNSA. CDR3 DNA sequence: TGTGCCAGCAGCTTAGGGGGGGGCGGAGGCTACGAGCAGTACTTC. Its translation is CASSLGGGGGYEQYF.

CDR3 sequence reads: CASSYTLAGGDYEQYF. The CDR3, as DNA: TGTGCCAGCAGTTACACCCTAGCGGGGGGGGACTACGAGCAGTACTTC. The gene calls are TRBV6-5 and TRBJ2-7, with 12 bases fitting TRBD2. The V gene end was trimmed by 2 bases and the J gene end by 3 bases; junction bases not matched to a gene: 5. This CDR3 is built from 16 residues. Germline values: CDR1 MNHEY, CDR2 SVGAGI.

The chain is built from TRBV19 and TRBJ2-5; D is unresolved. The CDR3 runs to 13 residues. CDR1 is LNHDA, CDR2 SQIVND, per germline (reference sequence). Trimming removed 3 bases from V and 4 bases from J, with 9 bases in between. The CDR3 reads CASSISMVETQYF. DNA for the CDR3: TGTGCCAGTAGTATCTCTATGGTAGAGACCCAGTACTTC. The whole variable domain, filled in from reference TRBV19 and TRBJ2-5, reads DGGITQSPKYLFRKEGQNVTLSCEQNLNHDAMYWYRQDPGQGLRLIYYSQIVNDFQKGDIAEGYSVSREKKESFPLTVTSAQKNPTAFYLCASSISMVETQYFGPGTRLLVL.

This chain connects TRBV7-2 to TRBJ1-1; D uncertain. The CDR3 is 12 residues long. Germline V CDR1 and CDR2: SGHTA, FQGNSA. Trimming took 2 bases from V and 6 from J, leaving 7 bases between them. CDR3: CASSLRSSEAFF. CDR3 DNA sequence: TGTGCCAGCAGCTTACGGTCGTCTGAAGCTTTCTTT.

This clone was observed once. V and J are TRBV6-5 and TRBJ2-7; 8 bases fit TRBD1. The germline V gene has CDR1 MNHEY and CDR2 SVGAGI. Losses at the gene ends were 1 base for V and 4 bases for J; bases not matched to a gene: 9. CDR3 length: 16 amino acids. CDR3 nucleotide sequence: TGTGCCAGCAGTTACTACGGACAGGGAGTCAGGTACGAGCAGTACTTC. This gives the protein CASSYYGQGVRYEQYF.

The chain recombines TRBV4-3 with TRBJ1-5; the D is unclear. Germline CDR1 reads LGHNA; CDR2 reads YSLEER. Trimming pared 1 base from V and 4 bases from J, leaving 8 bases between. The CDR3 sequence is 14 residues long. CDR3: CASSQGPGNQPQHF. The CDR3 DNA follows: TGCGCCAGCAGCCAAGGGCCGGGGAATCAGCCCCAGCATTTT.

V is TRBV21-1 and J is TRBJ1-4; TRBD1 reflects the table's D call only, with no check against the DNA. TRBV21-1 is a pseudogene. This CDR3 has 17 amino acids. DNA of the CDR3: TGTGCCAGATGCCCGTGGGCAGACCTTGCAACTAATGAAAAACTGTTTTTT. This translates into CARCPWADLATNEKLFF.

The rearrangement uses TRBV5-3 and TRBJ2-7; D could derive from TRBD1 or TRBD2 (5 bases each). TRBV5-3 is sorted into the ORF group, with uncertain function. V lost 0 bases to trimming and J lost 0 bases, with 10 bases between them. CDR3 length: 15 residues. The CDR3 nucleotides are TGTGCCAGAAGCTTGGGGGCAGGGAGCTCCTACGAGCAGTACTTC. Residues: CARSLGAGSSYEQYF.

V and J are TRBV7-2 and TRBJ2-3; 13 nucleotides match TRBD2. Germline-derived CDR1 and CDR2 are SGHTA and FQGNSA. V was clipped by 5 bases and J by 4 bases; unmatched bases: 6. The CDR3 runs to 16 residues. In DNA form, the CDR3 reads TGTGCCAGCAGCACAGGACTAGCGGGAGTGGCAGATACGCAGTATTTT. Amino acids: CASSTGLAGVADTQYF.

The chain combines TRBV5-1 with TRBJ2-1; D not certain. V was trimmed by 1 base and J by 4 bases, leaving 15 bases between them. The CDR3 has 16 amino acids. CDR1 is SGHRS, CDR2 YFSETQ, per germline. In DNA, the CDR3 is TGCGCCAGCAGCTTGACTACCGACTCCGATTACAATGAGCAGTTCTTC. Protein: CASSLTTDSDYNEQFF.

The gene calls are TRBV9 and TRBJ2-7; D unclear. V was shortened by 0 bases and J by 7 bases, with 11 bases between the two germline ends. Germline CDR1 is SGDLS and CDR2 is YYNGEE. The CDR3 length is 13 residues. CDR3 sequence (DNA): TGTGCCAGCAGCGTAGGATCGAGTAATGAGCAGTACTTC. Amino acids: CASSVGSSNEQYF.

The chain carries TRBV9 and TRBJ2-7; 7 bases fit TRBD2. Germline trimming cut 2 bases from V and 7 bases from J; bases unmatched to any gene: 9. The CDR3 has 14 residues. The germline gives CDR1 SGDLS, CDR2 YYNGEE. CDR3 DNA: TGTGCCAGCAGCGTCGGCGGACTAGTAGAGGAGCAGTACTTC. It translates to CASSVGGLVEEQYF. The variable domain in full, with the rest retrieved from reference TRBV9 and TRBJ2-7, is DSGVTQTPKHLITATGQRVTLRCSPRSGDLSVYWYQQSLDQGLQFLIQYYNGEERAKGNILERFSAQQFPDLHSELNLSSLELGDSALYFCASSVGGLVEEQYFGPGTRLTVT.

The chain joins TRBV28 to TRBJ1-2; TRBD1 is a possible D gene (6 bases). CDR1 and CDR2 (germline): MDHEN, SYDVKM. This CDR3 region has 15 residues. Trimming shortened V by 5 bases and J by 3 bases, and 16 bases separated the two germline ends. The CDR3 DNA follows: TGTGCCAGCAGTGCCCCTGGGGGCGCCGACTATGGCTACACCTTC. Protein sequence: CASSAPGGADYGYTF.